This T cell receptor beta chain is drawn from a study of identical twins. Each CDR3 protein gets one entry after TCRdb re-called the 5' RACE reads with MiXCR. The table lists 450,000 to 650,000 distinct CDR3 sequences, approximately 16% of them singletons. Germline V gene lookup returns CDR1 ENHRY and CDR2 SYGVKD. The CDR3 runs to 13 residues. J was trimmed by 4 bases and V by 5 bases; bases with no gene match: 3. The same specimen was also included in a second study, on yellow fever vaccine responses in identical twins.

The receptor was derived from a woman in her late teens or twenties in good health. The J gene is TRBJ2-5, the V gene TRBV10-3; 8 bases agree with TRBD2. The sequenced sample was CD4+ T cells sorted from blood. For the CDR3, the DNA is TGTGCCATCAGTTCAAGCGGGGGAGAGACCCAGTACTTC. Protein sequence: CAISSSGGETQYF.